This section outlines one T cell receptor beta chain sequence together with its context. Antigen: not known. This sample stems from a study of cytomegalovirus exposure and HLA in healthy donors. About the study: An earlier analysis identified 117 million unique TCR beta sequences in about 190 million T cells.

13 Jbeta primers and 60 Vbeta primers were used for the PCR. Method: immunoSEQ multiplex PCR; TCRdb's copy keeps in-frame clones and lacks some. The sample includes 130,000 to 150,000 clones, around 80% seen only once; the top ten take roughly 2.9%. Broader study findings: A later analysis linked a missense DCLRE1C variant to TCR beta V- and J-gene trimming. In terms of immune exposure information, only CMV serostatus was available.

The germline gives CDR1 SEHNR, CDR2 FQNEAQ (reference sequence). The CDR3 is 15 amino acids. With V trimmed by 5 bases and J by 5 bases, 10 bases remained unmatched. Sequenced input: PBMCs. This TCR derives from a female donor in good health and CMV-seronegative. V and J are TRBV7-9 and TRBJ2-7; 9 positions match TRBD2. The CDR3 here is CASSPRGSGSNEQYF. In DNA, the CDR3 is TGTGCCAGCAGCCCGCGGGGTAGCGGGAGCAACGAGCAGTACTTC.